What follows describes a single TCR beta chain. Its antigen is undetermined. The source of the sample is a study of T-cell memory formation after mild COVID-19. The CDR3 totals 14 residues. Germline-derived CDR1 and CDR2 are MNHEY and SVGEGT. V shed 7 bases and J 5 bases; nucleotides not matched to a gene: 8. TCR alpha and TCR beta cDNA libraries carrying sample barcodes and UMIs came from 5'RACE with constant-segment primers. TCRdb fed the 5' RACE reads into MiXCR, producing one record per CDR3 protein. The sample lists about 190,000 distinct CDR3 sequences, around 19% occurring once. Findings of the study overall: There was no confirmation that second-wave clones peaking on day 37 were SARS-CoV-2 specific. Later expanders leaned CD4+, whereas clones that contracted between day 15 and 85 were balanced CD4/CD8.

This sequence was found in an adult woman who had mild COVID-19 (a few samples of this study predate the infection). Cell type and time point are not known. Source material: PBMCs or a T cell subset sorted from them (not recorded which). V usage is TRBV6-2 or TRBV6-3 and J usage is TRBJ1-1; 9 bases agree with TRBD1. The CDR3 spells CASILTGGATEAFF. DNA of the CDR3: TGTGCCAGCATCCTCACAGGGGGCGCGACTGAAGCTTTCTTT.